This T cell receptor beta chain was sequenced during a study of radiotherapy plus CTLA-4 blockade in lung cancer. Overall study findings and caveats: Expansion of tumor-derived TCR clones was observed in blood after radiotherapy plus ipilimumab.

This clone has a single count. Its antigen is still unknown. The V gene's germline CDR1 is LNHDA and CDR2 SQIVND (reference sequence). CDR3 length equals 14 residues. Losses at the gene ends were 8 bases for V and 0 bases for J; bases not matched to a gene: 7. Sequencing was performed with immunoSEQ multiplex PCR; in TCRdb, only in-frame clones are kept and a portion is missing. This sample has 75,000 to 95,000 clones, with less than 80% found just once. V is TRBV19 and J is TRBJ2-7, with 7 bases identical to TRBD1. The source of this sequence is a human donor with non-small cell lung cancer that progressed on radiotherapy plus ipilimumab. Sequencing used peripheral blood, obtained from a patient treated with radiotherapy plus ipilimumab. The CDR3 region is CASADRASSYEQYF. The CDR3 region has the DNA TGTGCCAGTGCCGACAGGGCGAGCTCCTACGAGCAGTACTTC.